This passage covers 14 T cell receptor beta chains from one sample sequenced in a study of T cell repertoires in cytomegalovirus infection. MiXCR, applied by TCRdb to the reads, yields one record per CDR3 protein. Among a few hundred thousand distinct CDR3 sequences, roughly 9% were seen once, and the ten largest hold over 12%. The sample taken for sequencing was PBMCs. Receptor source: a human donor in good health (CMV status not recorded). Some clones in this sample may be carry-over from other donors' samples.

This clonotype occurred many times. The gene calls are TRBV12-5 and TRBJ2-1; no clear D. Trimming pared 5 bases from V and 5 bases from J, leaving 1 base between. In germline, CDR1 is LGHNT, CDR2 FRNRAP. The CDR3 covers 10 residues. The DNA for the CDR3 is TGTGCTAGTGGTAACAATGAGCAGTTCTTC. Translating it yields CASGNNEQFF.

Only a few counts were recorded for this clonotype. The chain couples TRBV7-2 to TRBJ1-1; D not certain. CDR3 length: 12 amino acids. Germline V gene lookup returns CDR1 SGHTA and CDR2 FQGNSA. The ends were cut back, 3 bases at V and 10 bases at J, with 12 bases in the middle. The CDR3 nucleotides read TGTGCCAGCAGCTTCAATCGAGGGAGAGCTTTCTTT. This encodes CASSFNRGRAFF.

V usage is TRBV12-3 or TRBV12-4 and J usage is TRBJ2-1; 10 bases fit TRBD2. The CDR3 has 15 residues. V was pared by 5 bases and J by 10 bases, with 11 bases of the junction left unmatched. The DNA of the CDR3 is TGTGCCAGCAGTCGCTGGAGCGGGAGGGCCGACGAGCAGTTCTTC. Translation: CASSRWSGRADEQFF.

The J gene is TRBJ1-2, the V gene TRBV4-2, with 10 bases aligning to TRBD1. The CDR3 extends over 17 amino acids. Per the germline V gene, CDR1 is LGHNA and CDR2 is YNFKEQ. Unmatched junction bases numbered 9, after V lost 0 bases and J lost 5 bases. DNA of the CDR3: TGTGCCAGCAGCCAAGATCTGGCGGGACAGGGGTCATATGGCTACACCTTC. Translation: CASSQDLAGQGSYGYTF.

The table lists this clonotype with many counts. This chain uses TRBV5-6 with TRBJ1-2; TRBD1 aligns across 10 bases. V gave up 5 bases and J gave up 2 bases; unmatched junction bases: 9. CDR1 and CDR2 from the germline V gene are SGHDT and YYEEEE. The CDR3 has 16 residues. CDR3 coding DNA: TGTGCCAGCAGAAGGAAGACAGGGGGCGCGAACTATGGCTACACCTTC. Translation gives CASRRKTGGANYGYTF.

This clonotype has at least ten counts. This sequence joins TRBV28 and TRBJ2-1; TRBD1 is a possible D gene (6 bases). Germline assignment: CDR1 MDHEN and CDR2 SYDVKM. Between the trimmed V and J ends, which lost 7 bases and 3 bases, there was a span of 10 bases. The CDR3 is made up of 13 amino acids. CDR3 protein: CASNMDSYNEQFF. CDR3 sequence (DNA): TGTGCCAGCAATATGGACAGCTACAATGAGCAGTTCTTC. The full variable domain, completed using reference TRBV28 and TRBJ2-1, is DVKVTQSSRYLVKRTGEKVFLECVQDMDHENMFWYRQDPGLGLRLIYFSYDVKMKEKGDIPEGYSVSREKKERFSLILESASTNQTSMYLCASNMDSYNEQFFGPGTRLTVL.

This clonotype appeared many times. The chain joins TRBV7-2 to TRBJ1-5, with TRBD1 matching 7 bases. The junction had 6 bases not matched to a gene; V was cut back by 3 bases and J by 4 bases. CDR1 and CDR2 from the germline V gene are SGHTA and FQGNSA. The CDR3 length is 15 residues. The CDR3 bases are TGTGCCAGCAGCTTTCGACAGGGCCCGAATCAGCCCCAGCATTTT. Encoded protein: CASSFRQGPNQPQHF. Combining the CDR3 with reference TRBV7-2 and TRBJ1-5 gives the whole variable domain GAGVSQSPSNKVTEKGKDVELRCDPISGHTALYWYRQSLGQGLEFLIYFQGNSAPDKSGLPSDRFSAERTGGSVSTLTIQRTQQEDSAVYLCASSFRQGPNQPQHFGDGTRLSIL.

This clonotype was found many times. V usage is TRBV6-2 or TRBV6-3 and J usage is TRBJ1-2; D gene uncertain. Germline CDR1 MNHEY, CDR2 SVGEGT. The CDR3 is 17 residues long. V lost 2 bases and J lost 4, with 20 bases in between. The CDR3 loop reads CASSYQTASTSLYGYTF. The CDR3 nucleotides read TGTGCCAGCAGTTACCAAACAGCGTCTACGTCTCTCTATGGCTACACCTTC.

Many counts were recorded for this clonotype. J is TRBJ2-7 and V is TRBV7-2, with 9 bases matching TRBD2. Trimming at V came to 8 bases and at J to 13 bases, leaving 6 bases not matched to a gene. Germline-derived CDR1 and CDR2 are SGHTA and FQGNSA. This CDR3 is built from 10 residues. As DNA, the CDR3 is TGTGCCAGCGGTAGCGGGAGATTTTACTTC. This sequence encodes CASGSGRFYF.

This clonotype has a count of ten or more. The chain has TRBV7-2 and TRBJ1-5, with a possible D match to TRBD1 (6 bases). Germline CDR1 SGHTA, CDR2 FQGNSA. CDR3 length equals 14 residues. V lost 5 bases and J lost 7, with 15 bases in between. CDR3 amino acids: CASSDQTGNQPQHF. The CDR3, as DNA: TGTGCCAGCAGCGATCAAACAGGGAACCAGCCCCAGCATTTT.

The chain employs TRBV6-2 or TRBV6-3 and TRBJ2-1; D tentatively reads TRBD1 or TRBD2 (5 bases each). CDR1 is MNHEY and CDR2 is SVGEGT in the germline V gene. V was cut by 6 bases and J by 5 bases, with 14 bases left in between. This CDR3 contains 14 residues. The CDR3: CASRPERGNNEQFF. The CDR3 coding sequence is TGTGCCAGCAGACCGGAGAGGGGAAACAATGAGCAGTTCTTC.

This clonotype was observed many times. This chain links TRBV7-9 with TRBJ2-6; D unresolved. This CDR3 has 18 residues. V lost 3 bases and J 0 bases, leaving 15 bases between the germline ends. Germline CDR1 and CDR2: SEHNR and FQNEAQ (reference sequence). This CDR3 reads CASSFGSGRDSGANVLTF. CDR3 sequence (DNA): TGTGCCAGCAGCTTCGGATCCGGGCGCGACTCTGGGGCCAACGTCCTGACTTTC.

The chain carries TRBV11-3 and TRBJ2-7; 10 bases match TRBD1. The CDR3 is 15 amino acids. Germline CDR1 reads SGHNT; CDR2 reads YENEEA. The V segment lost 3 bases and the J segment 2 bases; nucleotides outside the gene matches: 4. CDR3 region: CASSFTGQGPYEQYF. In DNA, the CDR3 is TGTGCCAGCAGCTTCACGGGACAGGGGCCCTACGAGCAGTACTTC.

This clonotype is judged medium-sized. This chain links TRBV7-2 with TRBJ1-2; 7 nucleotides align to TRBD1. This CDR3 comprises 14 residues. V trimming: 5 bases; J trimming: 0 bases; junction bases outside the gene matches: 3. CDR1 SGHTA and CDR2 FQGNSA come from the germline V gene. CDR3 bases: TGTGCCAGCAGCCTGGGGACAGCTAACTATGGCTACACCTTC. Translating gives CASSLGTANYGYTF.